The clone carrying this T cell receptor beta chain appeared a single time. Antigen specificity is unknown. This specimen comes from a study of blood T cells in healthy people across ages. Study-wide context: For every two T cells, template switching captured about one barcoded beta molecule. Overall study results and limits: More naive CD4+ cells and higher diversity were found in long-lived than in aged donors. Naive and antigen-experienced cells could not be conclusively compared, given unsorted PBMCs.

Per germline, CDR1 MNHNY and CDR2 SVGAGI (reference sequence). The V gene lost 6 bases and the J gene lost 3 bases, with 14 bases spanning the gap. The CDR3 loop spans 14 amino acids. The second PCR ran roughly 6 to 11 cycles with a sample-barcoded 5' primer and J-beta primers. Tagging of each cDNA molecule was performed by a template-switch adaptor with 12 random nucleotides. TCRdb called the 5' RACE reads again in MiXCR, with one record for every CDR3 protein. The table includes about 1.5 million distinct CDR3 sequences, less than 45% detected once. The receptor's source is a woman between 18 and 30 years old in good health. This chain connects TRBV6-6 to TRBJ1-2; tentatively, D is TRBD1 (6 bases). What was sequenced was blood. In DNA form, the CDR3 reads TGTGCCAGCAGCACAGGGACGACTTACTATGGCTACACCTTC. It is translated as CASSTGTTYYGYTF.